Sequencing of this TCR beta chain was carried out in a study of blood T cell repertoires in COVID-19. The wider study: Both acute and convalescent COVID-19 samples were obtained from the United States, Italy and Spain. The analysed material was cDNA or gDNA that came from T cells, B-cell-depleted T cells, or PBMCs.

The V gene end was trimmed by 3 bases and the J gene end by 8 bases; junction bases not matched to a gene: 13. The CDR3 extends over 16 amino acids. CDR1 MDHEN and CDR2 SYDVKM come from the germline V gene. In the authors' methods: From reference gene primer amplification, estimates of nucleated cell counts were derived. Sequencing was performed with immunoSEQ multiplex PCR; in TCRdb, only in-frame clones are kept and a portion is missing. That table is the source of V, J and clone size, and D and trimming were worked out from the DNA. The sample records some 130,000 clones, around 87% being singletons.

The receptor was isolated from a man aged 70-80 years with active COVID-19. The material sequenced was peripheral blood. The chain links TRBV28 to TRBJ2-1; 7 bases are shared with TRBD2. This CDR3 reads CASSFGGGYPTDEQFF. The CDR3 DNA reads TGTGCCAGCAGTTTCGGGGGAGGGTACCCAACAGATGAGCAGTTCTTC. Combining the CDR3 with reference TRBV28 and TRBJ2-1 gives the whole variable domain DVKVTQSSRYLVKRTGEKVFLECVQDMDHENMFWYRQDPGLGLRLIYFSYDVKMKEKGDIPEGYSVSREKKERFSLILESASTNQTSMYLCASSFGGGYPTDEQFFGPGTRLTVL.